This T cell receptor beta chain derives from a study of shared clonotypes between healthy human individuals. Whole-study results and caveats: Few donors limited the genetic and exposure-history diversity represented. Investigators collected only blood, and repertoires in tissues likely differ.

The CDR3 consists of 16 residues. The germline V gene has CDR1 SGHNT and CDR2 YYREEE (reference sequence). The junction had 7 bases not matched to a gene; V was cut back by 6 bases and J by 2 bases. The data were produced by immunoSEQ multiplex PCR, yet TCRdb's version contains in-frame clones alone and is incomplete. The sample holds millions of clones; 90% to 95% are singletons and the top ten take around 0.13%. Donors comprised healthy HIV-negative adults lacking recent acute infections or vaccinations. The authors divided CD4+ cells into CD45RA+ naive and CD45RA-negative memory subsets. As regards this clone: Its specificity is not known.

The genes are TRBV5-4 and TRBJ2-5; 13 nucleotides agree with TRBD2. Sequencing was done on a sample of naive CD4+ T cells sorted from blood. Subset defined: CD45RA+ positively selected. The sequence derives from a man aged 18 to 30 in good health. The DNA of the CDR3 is TGTGCCAGCACCACAATGACTAGCGGGGGGCAAGAGACCCAGTACTTC. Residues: CASTTMTSGGQETQYF.